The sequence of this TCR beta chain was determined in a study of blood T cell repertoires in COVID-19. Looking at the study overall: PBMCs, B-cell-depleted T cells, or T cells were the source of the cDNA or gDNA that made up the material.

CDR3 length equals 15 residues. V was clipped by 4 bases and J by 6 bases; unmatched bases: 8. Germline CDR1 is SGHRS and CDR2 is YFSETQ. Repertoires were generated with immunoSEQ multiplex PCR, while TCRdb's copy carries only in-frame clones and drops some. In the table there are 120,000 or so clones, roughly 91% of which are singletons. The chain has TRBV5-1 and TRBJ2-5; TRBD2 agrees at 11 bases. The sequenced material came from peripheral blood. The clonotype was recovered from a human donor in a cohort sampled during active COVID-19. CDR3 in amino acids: CASSGDSGGVKTQYF. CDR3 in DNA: TGCGCCAGCAGCGGCGATAGCGGGGGGGTTAAGACCCAGTACTTC.